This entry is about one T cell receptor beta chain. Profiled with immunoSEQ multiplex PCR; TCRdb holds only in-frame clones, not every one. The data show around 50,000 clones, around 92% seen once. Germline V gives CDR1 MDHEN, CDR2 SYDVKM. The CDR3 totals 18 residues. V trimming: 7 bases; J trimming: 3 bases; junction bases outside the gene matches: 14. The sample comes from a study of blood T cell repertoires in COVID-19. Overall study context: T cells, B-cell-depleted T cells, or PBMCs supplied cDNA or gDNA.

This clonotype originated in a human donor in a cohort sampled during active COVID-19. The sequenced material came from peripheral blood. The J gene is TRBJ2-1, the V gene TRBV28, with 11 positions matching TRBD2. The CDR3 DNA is TGTGCCAGCACATCCGATGGGACTAGCGGCTTCGACTACAATGAGCAGTTCTTC. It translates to CASTSDGTSGFDYNEQFF. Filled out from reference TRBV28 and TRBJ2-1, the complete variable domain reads DVKVTQSSRYLVKRTGEKVFLECVQDMDHENMFWYRQDPGLGLRLIYFSYDVKMKEKGDIPEGYSVSREKKERFSLILESASTNQTSMYLCASTSDGTSGFDYNEQFFGPGTRLTVL.